The 8 T cell receptor beta chains in this list originate from one sample, sequenced in a study of blood T cell repertoires in COVID-19. Sequenced by immunoSEQ multiplex PCR; TCRdb stores in-frame clones only, minus some. The sample carries roughly 60,000 clones, about 81% recorded once. Sequences were obtained from peripheral blood. The receptors shown here come from an elderly man with acute or convalescent COVID-19.

The genes are TRBV18 and TRBJ1-1, with a tentative D call TRBD1 (6 bases). The V end was cut by 1 base, the J end by 3 bases, with 21 bases between. The CDR3 contains 18 residues. Germline values: CDR1 KGHSH, CDR2 LQKENI. CDR3 in amino acids: CASSPRLRTAFEDTEAFF. The CDR3 nucleotides are TGTGCCAGCTCACCACGGTTGAGGACAGCCTTCGAGGACACTGAAGCTTTCTTT. The variable domain in full, completed from reference TRBV18 and TRBJ1-1, reads NAGVMQNPRHLVRRRGQEARLRCSPMKGHSHVYWYRQLPEEGLKFMVYLQKENIIDESGMPKERFSAEFPKEGPSILRIQQVVRGDSAAYFCASSPRLRTAFEDTEAFFGQGTRLTVV.

V is TRBV9 and J is TRBJ1-6; D uncertain. V was clipped by 7 bases and J by 7 bases, with 9 bases between them. This CDR3 region has 12 residues. Germline assignment: CDR1 SGDLS and CDR2 YYNGEE. The CDR3: CASGDRNSPLHF. In nucleotides, the CDR3 is TGTGCCAGCGGAGATAGAAATTCACCCCTCCACTTT.

Notes on this clone: A junction boundary mismatches the germline segment, possibly from a read error. V and J are TRBV6-5 and TRBJ1-6; D call uncertain. Germline V CDR1 and CDR2: MNHEY, SVGAGI. The CDR3 covers 13 residues. The CDR3 spells CASTREEGSPLYF. Written as DNA, the CDR3 is TGTGCCAGCACCCGGGAGGAGGGTTCACCCCTCTACTTT.

V gene TRBV30 combines with J gene TRBJ1-4, with D possibly TRBD1 on 5 matching bases. The V and J ends lost 2 bases and 5 bases respectively, with 9 bases between them. This CDR3 spans 13 amino acids. Germline-derived CDR1 and CDR2 are GTSNPN and SVGIG (reference sequence). CDR3 sequence: CAWSSQGNEKLFF. The CDR3 coding sequence is TGTGCCTGGAGTAGCCAGGGCAATGAAAAACTGTTTTTT.

V is TRBV11-3 and J is TRBJ2-1; 8 bases fit TRBD1. Trimming at V came to 0 bases and at J to 6 bases, leaving 13 bases not matched to a gene. This CDR3 is built from 18 residues. CDR1 is SGHNT, CDR2 YENEEA, per germline. The CDR3 spells CASSLDPGTGPPVNEQFF. CDR3 sequence (DNA): TGTGCCAGCAGCTTAGACCCCGGGACAGGTCCTCCTGTCAATGAGCAGTTCTTC. The full variable domain, in which reference TRBV11-3 and TRBJ2-1 provide the parts outside the CDR3, is EAGVVQSPRYKIIEKKQPVAFWCNPISGHNTLYWYLQNLGQGPELLIRYENEEAVDDSQLPKDRFSAERLKGVDSTLKIQPAELGDSAVYLCASSLDPGTGPPVNEQFFGPGTRLTVL.

J is TRBJ1-1 and V is TRBV18, with 8 bases that match TRBD1. V lost 4 bases and J lost 12; bases outside the gene matches: 7. The length of the CDR3 is 12 residues. CDR1 is KGHSH and CDR2 is LQKENI in the germline V gene. The CDR3 spells CASSRADRETFF. The CDR3 nucleotides are TGTGCCAGCTCACGGGCGGACAGGGAGACTTTCTTT.

This clone showed up just a few times. V and J are TRBV6-5 and TRBJ2-2; 7 bases align to TRBD2. The CDR3 is made up of 15 amino acids. Trimming cost V 8 bases and J 7 bases; bases outside gene matches: 13. Germline loops: CDR1 MNHEY, CDR2 SVGAGI. As DNA, the CDR3 is TGTGCCAGCGTCCGGGGGGATGGAAAGGGCGGGGAGCTGTTTTTT. Encoded protein: CASVRGDGKGGELFF.

CDR3 amino acids: CAWTLENAGELFF. Here the CDR3 DNA reads TGTGCCTGGACCCTAGAAAACGCCGGGGAGCTGTTTTTT. V gene TRBV30 combines with J gene TRBJ2-2; D unclear. Per germline, CDR1 GTSNPN and CDR2 SVGIG (reference sequence). Deletions cut 4 bases from V and 6 bases from J, with 12 bases between. There are 13 residues in the CDR3.